What follows are 26 T cell receptor beta chains derived from one specimen sequenced in a study of shared clonotypes between healthy human individuals. Libraries were prepared by immunoSEQ multiplex PCR; TCRdb keeps only in-frame clonotypes and omits some of them. Here the sample spans 1,400,000 or so clones, about 98.5% being singletons. The sequenced sample was naive CD4+ T cells sorted from blood. The subset: CD45RA+ positively selected. Receptor source: a man aged 25-45 years in good health.

The rearrangement uses TRBV10-3 and TRBJ2-1, with D possibly TRBD2 on 6 matching bases. The V and J ends lost 2 bases and 4 bases respectively, with 15 bases between them. Germline V gene lookup returns CDR1 ENHRY and CDR2 SYGVKD. The length of the CDR3 is 16 residues. CDR3 coding DNA: TGTGCCATCAGTGAGACCCGGGGACTCCAATACAATGAGCAGTTCTTC. Translating gives CAISETRGLQYNEQFF.

The V and J genes are TRBV18 and TRBJ1-4, with D maybe TRBD1 (6 bases). CDR3 length: 14 amino acids. From germline, CDR1 is KGHSH and CDR2 LQKENI. V shed 2 bases and J shed 4 bases, with 8 bases lying between them. CDR3 amino acids: CASSPEQGNEKLFF. CDR3 DNA sequence: TGTGCCAGCTCACCAGAACAGGGTAATGAAAAACTGTTTTTT. The full variable domain, in which reference TRBV18 and TRBJ1-4 provide the parts outside the CDR3, is NAGVMQNPRHLVRRRGQEARLRCSPMKGHSHVYWYRQLPEEGLKFMVYLQKENIIDESGMPKERFSAEFPKEGPSILRIQQVVRGDSAAYFCASSPEQGNEKLFFGSGTQLSVL.

The table lists this clone with a count of one. CDR3 sequence reads: CASSLILRTPEKLFF. CDR3 bases: TGTGCCAGCAGTTTGATCCTCCGGACCCCTGAAAAACTGTTTTTT. The chain recombines TRBV28 with TRBJ1-4; D gene uncertain. V gave up 3 bases and J gave up 7 bases, with 15 bases separating them. This CDR3 is 15 amino acids long. Looked up from germline, CDR1 is MDHEN and CDR2 is SYDVKM.

The chain employs TRBV5-4 and TRBJ2-1; maybe TRBD2 (5 bases). The V and J ends lost 5 bases and 8 bases respectively, with 8 bases between them. The germline gives CDR1 SGHNT, CDR2 YYREEE (reference sequence). The CDR3 consists of 11 residues. The chain's CDR3 is CASRSEDEQFF. DNA for the CDR3: TGTGCCAGCAGGTCGGAGGATGAGCAGTTCTTC.

V gene TRBV6-5 combines with J gene TRBJ2-3; D uncertain. The germline CDR1 and CDR2 sequences are MNHEY and SVGAGI. The CDR3 has 14 amino acids. V was clipped by 2 bases and J by 7 bases, with 13 bases between them. CDR3 in DNA: TGTGCCAGCAGTTACCGATCGATCATGAATACGCAGTATTTT. It specifies CASSYRSIMNTQYF.

The chain recombines TRBV4-1 with TRBJ2-1; D may be TRBD1 (5 bases). Per the germline V gene, CDR1 is MGHRA and CDR2 is YSYEKL. This CDR3 is built from 16 residues. The V end lost 4 bases, the J end lost 6 bases, and 19 bases lay between the germline ends. The CDR3 bases are TGCGCCAGCAGCCCCCCGGGTAGGGGAAGGAGCAATGAGCAGTTCTTC. Protein product: CASSPPGRGRSNEQFF.

This clone has only one observation. The chain recombines TRBV6-1 with TRBJ2-7; TRBD2 might be the D (6 bases). CDR1 and CDR2 from the germline V gene are MNHNS and SASEGT. The CDR3 is 13 amino acids. V gave up 2 bases and J gave up 6 bases, with 11 bases separating them. CDR3 coding DNA: TGTGCCAGCAGTGAACACACCGGGGGCGAGCAGTACTTC. Its protein is CASSEHTGGEQYF.

The chain combines TRBV6-1 with TRBJ1-2; D might be TRBD1 (5 bases). Germline assignment: CDR1 MNHNS and CDR2 SASEGT. Deletions cut 6 bases from V and 0 bases from J, with 8 bases between. The CDR3 extends over 13 amino acids. This chain's CDR3 is CASRDRANYGYTF. The CDR3 DNA reads TGTGCCAGCAGAGACAGAGCTAACTATGGCTACACCTTC.

This chain uses TRBV18 with TRBJ2-1; 8 bases align to TRBD2. V shed 6 bases and J 7 bases; nucleotides not matched to a gene: 11. The CDR3 extends over 15 amino acids. Germline V CDR1 and CDR2: KGHSH, LQKENI. The CDR3 is CASSMKAAGVNEQFF. In nucleotides, the CDR3 is TGTGCCAGCTCCATGAAGGCAGCGGGAGTGAATGAGCAGTTCTTC.

This chain links TRBV27 with TRBJ2-5, with TRBD1 matching 10 bases. The germline V gene has CDR1 MNHEY and CDR2 SMNVEV (reference sequence). V was pared by 5 bases and J by 4 bases, with 1 base of the junction left unmatched. There are 13 residues in the CDR3. The CDR3 loop is CASSRQGAETQYF. CDR3 bases: TGTGCCAGCAGTCGACAGGGGGCAGAGACCCAGTACTTC.

This clone was picked up one time. The sample holds other DNA sequences that translate to the same CDR3. The rearrangement uses TRBV11-3 and TRBJ1-1; no clear D gene. CDR3 size: 14 residues. Trimming left V 2 bases short and J 2 bases short, with 9 bases between. CDR1 and CDR2 from the germline V gene are SGHNT and YENEEA. The CDR3 loop reads CASSLSAGNTEAFF. DNA for the CDR3: TGTGCCAGCAGCTTAAGTGCGGGTAACACTGAAGCTTTCTTT. The full variable domain, rest sourced from reference TRBV11-3 and TRBJ1-1, is EAGVVQSPRYKIIEKKQPVAFWCNPISGHNTLYWYLQNLGQGPELLIRYENEEAVDDSQLPKDRFSAERLKGVDSTLKIQPAELGDSAVYLCASSLSAGNTEAFFGQGTRLTVV.

V usage is TRBV5-4 and J usage is TRBJ2-7, with 7 positions matching TRBD2. V lost 3 bases, J lost 2 bases, and 14 bases stayed unmatched. CDR3 length: 17 residues. Per the germline V gene, CDR1 is SGHNT and CDR2 is YYREEE (reference sequence). The CDR3 sequence is CASSSTAGAGPPYEQYF. DNA of the CDR3: TGTGCCAGCAGCTCTACTGCGGGAGCGGGCCCGCCCTACGAGCAGTACTTC.

The chain joins TRBV9 to TRBJ2-7, with D maybe TRBD2 (6 bases). Trimming cost V 3 bases and J 5 bases, with 21 bases left between them. Germline lookup yields CDR1 SGDLS and CDR2 YYNGEE. The CDR3 contains 16 residues. CDR3 DNA sequence: TGTGCCAGCAGCGCTGGGTGGAGGGCTAATCCCCACGAGCAGTACTTC. Translated: CASSAGWRANPHEQYF.

This rearrangement joins TRBV5-1 to TRBJ2-1; 12 nucleotides line up with TRBD1. The germline V gene has CDR1 SGHRS and CDR2 YFSETQ. Unmatched junction bases numbered 3, after V lost 3 bases and J lost 2 bases. The CDR3 has 16 amino acids. The CDR3 loop is CASSSGDRGPYNEQFF. The CDR3 region has the DNA TGCGCCAGCAGCTCGGGGGACAGGGGGCCCTACAATGAGCAGTTCTTC. The full variable domain, completed using reference TRBV5-1 and TRBJ2-1, is KAGVTQTPRYLIKTRGQQVTLSCSPISGHRSVSWYQQTPGQGLQFLFEYFSETQRNKGNFPGRFSGRQFSNSRSEMNVSTLELGDSALYLCASSSGDRGPYNEQFFGPGTRLTVL.

J is TRBJ2-1 and V is TRBV7-9, with D possibly being TRBD1 or TRBD2 (6 bases each). The ends were cut back, 4 bases at V and 9 bases at J, with 16 bases in the middle. The germline gives CDR1 SEHNR, CDR2 FQNEAQ (reference sequence). This CDR3 contains 14 residues. The CDR3 is CASSSQSGGLEQFF. The CDR3, as DNA: TGTGCCAGCAGCTCCCAGTCCGGGGGCCTTGAGCAGTTCTTC. The full variable domain, its missing parts supplied by reference TRBV7-9 and TRBJ2-1, is DTGVSQNPRHKITKRGQNVTFRCDPISEHNRLYWYRQTLGQGPEFLTYFQNEAQLEKSRLLSDRFSAERPKGSFSTLEIQRTEQGDSAMYLCASSSQSGGLEQFFGPGTRLTVL.

The chain is built from TRBV10-1 and TRBJ2-3; D may be TRBD2 (6 bases). This CDR3 is built from 16 residues. V was cut by 0 bases and J by 4 bases, with 14 bases left in between. CDR1 and CDR2 (germline): WNHNN, SYGVQD (reference sequence). The CDR3 DNA sequence: TGCGCCAGCAGTGAGTCGGCAGGGCGGAGGGCAGATACGCAGTATTTT. As protein: CASSESAGRRADTQYF.

CDR3 loop: CASSLLPGPENTEAFF. The CDR3 bases are TGTGCCAGCAGTTTACTGCCAGGCCCTGAGAACACTGAAGCTTTCTTT. The rearrangement uses TRBV28 and TRBJ1-1; D is uncertain. Germline V gene sequence: CDR1 MDHEN, CDR2 SYDVKM. Deletions cut 2 bases from V and 1 base from J, with 14 bases between. The CDR3 contains 16 residues.

This clone came up once. The genes are TRBV27 and TRBJ2-7; 10 bases map to TRBD1. CDR3 size: 13 residues. Trimming cost V 6 bases and J 6 bases; bases outside gene matches: 5. CDR1 and CDR2 (germline): MNHEY, SMNVEV (reference sequence). The CDR3 DNA follows: TGTGCCAGCAGCTTTTGGACAGGGGGCGAGCAGTACTTC. Translated, it gives CASSFWTGGEQYF.

This clone has just one count. The V call is TRBV5-4, the J call TRBJ2-3; D ambiguous. CDR1 and CDR2 (germline): SGHNT, YYREEE (reference sequence). V was shortened by 4 bases and J by 2 bases, with 8 bases between the two germline ends. CDR3 length: 13 residues. CDR3 loop: CASSPWTTDTQYF. The DNA of the CDR3 is TGTGCCAGCAGCCCCTGGACCACAGATACGCAGTATTTT.

The J gene is TRBJ2-7, the V gene TRBV5-1; D perhaps matches TRBD1 (6 bases). CDR3 length: 15 residues. Trimming stripped 4 bases from V and 1 base from J, with 15 bases between. The germline V gene encodes CDR1 SGHRS and CDR2 YFSETQ. CDR3 region: CASSKQGGTSYEQYF. The CDR3 nucleotides are TGCGCCAGCAGCAAGCAAGGGGGAACTTCCTACGAGCAGTACTTC.

The chain couples TRBV10-3 to TRBJ2-7, with D possibly matching TRBD1 (6 bases). This CDR3 region has 12 residues. Germline lookup yields CDR1 ENHRY and CDR2 SYGVKD. Trimming took 5 bases from V and 4 from J, leaving 9 bases between them. The CDR3 DNA follows: TGTGCCATCAGTTCAACAGGGTACGAGCAGTACTTC. Protein sequence: CAISSTGYEQYF.

V and J are TRBV28 and TRBJ2-7; a weak D match, TRBD1 (6 bases). The CDR3 is made up of 13 amino acids. With 5 bases removed from V and 3 bases from J, the gap between germline ends came to 11 bases. Per germline, CDR1 MDHEN and CDR2 SYDVKM. The CDR3 reads CASSPPGDYEQYF. The CDR3 coding sequence is TGTGCCAGCAGTCCTCCAGGGGACTACGAGCAGTACTTC. Full variable domain (outside the CDR3, taken from reference TRBV28 and TRBJ2-7): DVKVTQSSRYLVKRTGEKVFLECVQDMDHENMFWYRQDPGLGLRLIYFSYDVKMKEKGDIPEGYSVSREKKERFSLILESASTNQTSMYLCASSPPGDYEQYFGPGTRLTVT.

The V and J genes are TRBV7-2 and TRBJ1-4; the D gene is possibly TRBD1 (6 bases). The CDR3 sequence is 16 residues long. Looked up from germline, CDR1 is SGHTA and CDR2 is FQGNSA. V dropped 7 bases and J dropped 8 bases, with 23 bases sitting between them. CDR3 sequence (DNA): TGTGCCAGCAACCACATAACCCGACAGGAGACCGAAAAACTGTTTTTT. Its protein product is CASNHITRQETEKLFF.

The V gene is TRBV5-1, the J gene TRBJ2-5, with TRBD2 as a possible D gene (5 bases). Germline V gives CDR1 SGHRS, CDR2 YFSETQ. The CDR3 totals 13 residues. The V end was cut by 2 bases, the J end by 3 bases, with 8 bases between. DNA of the CDR3: TGCGCCAGCAGCTTTTACGGGGAAGAGACCCAGTACTTC. Protein product: CASSFYGEETQYF.

V is TRBV5-4 and J is TRBJ1-1; 7 bases are a match to TRBD1. This CDR3 region has 14 residues. The germline gives CDR1 SGHNT, CDR2 YYREEE (reference sequence). The V segment lost 5 bases and the J segment 1 base; nucleotides outside the gene matches: 5. CDR3 coding DNA: TGTGCCAGCAGGGGGACAGCGACGAACACTGAAGCTTTCTTT. Its translation is CASRGTATNTEAFF.

The chain employs TRBV5-4 and TRBJ1-4; D unclear. Germline assignment: CDR1 SGHNT and CDR2 YYREEE (reference sequence). Trimming stripped 1 base from V and 10 bases from J, with 14 bases between. This CDR3 contains 14 residues. The chain's CDR3 is CASSLRAKGGKLFF. Written as DNA, the CDR3 is TGTGCCAGCAGCTTGCGGGCCAAAGGAGGAAAACTGTTTTTT.